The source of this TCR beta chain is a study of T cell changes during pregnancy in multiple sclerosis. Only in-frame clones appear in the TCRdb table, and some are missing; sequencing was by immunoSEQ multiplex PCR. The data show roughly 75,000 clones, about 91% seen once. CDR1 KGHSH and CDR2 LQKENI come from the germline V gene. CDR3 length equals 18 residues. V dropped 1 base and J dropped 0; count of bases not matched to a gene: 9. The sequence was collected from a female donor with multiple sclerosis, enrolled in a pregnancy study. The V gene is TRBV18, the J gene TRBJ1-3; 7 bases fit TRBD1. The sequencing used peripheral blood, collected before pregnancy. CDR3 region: CASSPRQAGGSSGNTIYF. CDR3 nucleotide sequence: TGTGCCAGCTCACCACGTCAGGCAGGGGGGAGCTCTGGAAACACCATATATTTT.